Below, 20 T cell receptor beta chains from the same sample are listed, as sequenced in a study of shared clonotypes between healthy human individuals. Measured with immunoSEQ multiplex PCR; TCRdb has only the in-frame clones, and not every one. The sample carries roughly 2 million clones, 85% to 95% recorded once. Sequenced sample: naive CD4+ T cells sorted from blood. The subset is: CD45RA+ positively selected. These receptors were obtained from a man between 18 and 35 years old in good health.

The genes are TRBV7-2 and TRBJ2-1; TRBD2 is a possible D gene (5 bases). Germline-derived CDR1 and CDR2 are SGHTA and FQGNSA. CDR3 length equals 16 residues. V lost 3 bases to trimming and J lost 2 bases, with 14 bases between them. The CDR3 sequence is CASSFDPSGAYNEQFF. CDR3 DNA: TGTGCCAGCAGCTTCGATCCCAGCGGCGCCTACAATGAGCAGTTCTTC.

The CDR3 region has the DNA TGTGCCAGCAGTGAATCGGGGGTTCGGAATCAGCCCCAGCATTTT. Amino acids: CASSESGVRNQPQHF. The gene calls are TRBV2 and TRBJ1-5, with D possibly matching TRBD1 (5 bases). This CDR3 has 15 amino acids. The germline gives CDR1 SNHLY, CDR2 FYNNEI. Trimming removed 2 bases from V and 4 bases from J, with 12 bases in between.

The rearrangement joins TRBV6-5 to TRBJ1-1; no firm D call. With 1 base removed from V and 5 bases from J, the gap between germline ends came to 11 bases. Germline V lookup: CDR1 MNHEY, CDR2 SVGAGI. The CDR3 loop spans 14 amino acids. Written as DNA, the CDR3 is TGTGCCAGCAGTTACTTTGGTAAGGATACTGAAGCTTTCTTT. Its protein product is CASSYFGKDTEAFF.

The chain is built from TRBV10-3 and TRBJ1-2, with D maybe TRBD1 (5 bases). Germline V gene lookup returns CDR1 ENHRY and CDR2 SYGVKD. V was cut by 0 bases and J by 7 bases, with 18 bases left in between. The CDR3 length is 16 residues. This CDR3 is CAISESKDAPGGGYTF. CDR3 DNA: TGTGCCATCAGTGAGTCCAAGGACGCTCCTGGGGGTGGCTACACCTTC.

The V gene is TRBV6-1, the J gene TRBJ1-1; D is undetermined. V gave up 10 bases and J gave up 5 bases, with 14 bases separating them. The CDR3 covers 12 residues. Per germline, CDR1 MNHNS and CDR2 SASEGT. This CDR3 reads CATNDLRTEAFF. The CDR3 DNA sequence: TGTGCCACCAACGATCTTAGGACTGAAGCTTTCTTT.

V usage is TRBV11-1 and J usage is TRBJ2-3, with 11 bases fitting TRBD2. V was pared by 5 bases and J by 4 bases, with 14 bases of the junction left unmatched. This CDR3 is built from 18 residues. Germline V CDR1 and CDR2: SGHAT, FQDESV (reference sequence). This chain's CDR3 is CASSQGGLAAGMSDTQYF. CDR3 sequence (DNA): TGTGCCAGCAGCCAAGGGGGACTAGCGGCGGGTATGTCAGATACGCAGTATTTT.

This sequence joins TRBV25-1 and TRBJ1-6; 10 bases fit TRBD1. V dropped 3 bases and J dropped 7; count of bases not matched to a gene: 3. Germline values: CDR1 MGHDK, CDR2 SYGVNS. The CDR3 contains 15 residues. The CDR3 nucleotides read TGTGCCAGCAGTGAGACAGGGGGCGTCAATTCACCCCTCCACTTT. This gives the protein CASSETGGVNSPLHF.

The chain carries TRBV19 and TRBJ2-5, with D perhaps matching TRBD2 (5 bases). Germline V gene lookup returns CDR1 LNHDA and CDR2 SQIVND (reference sequence). The CDR3 totals 15 residues. V lost 5 bases and J lost 2, with 15 bases in between. The CDR3 coding sequence is TGTGCCAGTAGTCCGGGGTTTGGGGTGCAAGAGACCCAGTACTTC. The encoded protein is CASSPGFGVQETQYF.

The chain combines TRBV30 with TRBJ2-5; 12 nucleotides align to TRBD2. J lost 4 bases, V lost 3 bases, and 15 bases had no gene match. Germline V gene data show CDR1 as GTSNPN and CDR2 as SVGIG (reference sequence). The CDR3 length is 18 residues. Here the CDR3 reads CAWSVTRTGLAGGETQYF. The DNA for the CDR3 is TGTGCCTGGAGCGTAACACGGACGGGACTAGCGGGTGGAGAGACCCAGTACTTC.

The CDR3 DNA sequence: TGTGCCAGCTCACCAGTGCCGGGACTAGCGGGAGGTCCCGCGAACACCGGGGAGCTGTTTTTT. Translated: CASSPVPGLAGGPANTGELFF. The V gene is TRBV18, the J gene TRBJ2-2; 15 positions agree with TRBD2. Trimming cost V 2 bases and J 0 bases; bases outside gene matches: 10. Germline V gives CDR1 KGHSH, CDR2 LQKENI. This CDR3 is 21 amino acids long.

This chain uses TRBV2 with TRBJ1-6; weak D call: TRBD1 (5 bases). V was clipped by 6 bases and J by 10 bases, with 19 bases between them. The CDR3 has 15 amino acids. Germline V CDR1 and CDR2: SNHLY, FYNNEI. The CDR3, as DNA: TGTGCCAGCAGAGCCCGCTCGGGGGACGAATCACCCCTCCACTTT. Its translation is CASRARSGDESPLHF.

V and J are TRBV5-4 and TRBJ2-1, with TRBD2 as a possible D gene (5 bases). CDR1 and CDR2 (germline): SGHNT, YYREEE (reference sequence). The CDR3 is made up of 14 amino acids. The V end lost 7 bases, the J end lost 5 bases, and 16 bases lay between the germline ends. The DNA for the CDR3 is TGTGCCAGCGGACTCTGGGGTTACAACAATGAGCAGTTCTTC. It encodes CASGLWGYNNEQFF.

This rearrangement joins TRBV12-5 to TRBJ2-1; TRBD2 aligns across 9 bases. The CDR3 runs 14 residues. The germline gives CDR1 LGHNT, CDR2 FRNRAP. The junction had 7 bases not matched to a gene; V was cut back by 6 bases and J by 7 bases. The chain's CDR3 is CASGEAGGINEQFF. The CDR3 nucleotides are TGTGCTAGTGGGGAAGCGGGAGGCATTAATGAGCAGTTCTTC.

The chain uses TRBV6-6 and TRBJ1-4; D unclear. This CDR3 spans 13 amino acids. The V gene's germline CDR1 is MNHNY and CDR2 SVGAGI (reference sequence). Trimming cost V 10 bases and J 7 bases, with 16 bases left between them. The CDR3 region is CATRRGPGEKLFF. The CDR3 DNA is TGTGCCACCCGGCGCGGGCCGGGTGAAAAACTGTTTTTT.

This chain uses TRBV7-2 with TRBJ2-3, with D perhaps TRBD2 (5 bases). The CDR3 is 15 residues long. Looked up from germline, CDR1 is SGHTA and CDR2 is FQGNSA. Trimming shortened V by 0 bases and J by 4 bases, and 11 bases separated the two germline ends. CDR3 sequence (DNA): TGTGCCAGCAGCTTAGCGGGAGTGATCGCAGATACGCAGTATTTT. Translation: CASSLAGVIADTQYF.

The chain uses TRBV5-5 and TRBJ2-7; TRBD1 agrees at 7 bases. Trimming cost V 4 bases and J 5 bases; bases outside gene matches: 9. CDR1 SGHKS and CDR2 YYEKEE come from the germline V gene (reference sequence). The CDR3 spans 14 residues. The chain's CDR3 is CASSARTGANEQYF. CDR3 DNA sequence: TGTGCCAGCAGCGCTAGAACAGGGGCGAACGAGCAGTACTTC.

This rearrangement joins TRBV7-9 to TRBJ2-7, with TRBD1 matching over 9 bases. V shed 5 bases and J 6 bases; nucleotides not matched to a gene: 8. Germline V gene sequence: CDR1 SEHNR, CDR2 FQNEAQ (reference sequence). The CDR3 has 14 amino acids. The CDR3, as DNA: TGTGCCAGCAGCGGCGGGACAGGGAGGTTCGAGCAGTACTTC. Its protein product is CASSGGTGRFEQYF. The full variable domain, completed using reference TRBV7-9 and TRBJ2-7, is DTGVSQNPRHKITKRGQNVTFRCDPISEHNRLYWYRQTLGQGPEFLTYFQNEAQLEKSRLLSDRFSAERPKGSFSTLEIQRTEQGDSAMYLCASSGGTGRFEQYFGPGTRLTVT.

The chain has TRBV30 and TRBJ2-7; possibly TRBD1 for D (5 bases). The CDR3 has 12 amino acids. Looked up from germline, CDR1 is GTSNPN and CDR2 is SVGIG (reference sequence). Deletions cut 0 bases from V and 5 bases from J, with 8 bases between. CDR3 loop: CAWSVVGHEQYF. DNA for the CDR3: TGTGCCTGGAGTGTGGTGGGGCACGAGCAGTACTTC. The variable domain in full, completed from reference TRBV30 and TRBJ2-7, reads SQTIHQWPATLVQPVGSPLSLECTVEGTSNPNLYWYRQAAGRGLQLLFYSVGIGQISSEVPQNLSASRPQDRQFILSSKKLLLSDSGFYLCAWSVVGHEQYFGPGTRLTVT.

The chain couples TRBV19 to TRBJ2-7; no firm D call. The CDR3 totals 17 residues. Per the germline V gene, CDR1 is LNHDA and CDR2 is SQIVND (reference sequence). V gave up 4 bases and J gave up 0 bases, with 19 bases separating them. The CDR3 region is CASSSLGSLNPSYEQYF. In DNA form, the CDR3 reads TGTGCCAGTAGTAGCCTGGGCAGCTTGAACCCCTCCTACGAGCAGTACTTC.

The rearrangement joins TRBV5-1 to TRBJ1-6; D is ambiguous. Trimming removed 0 bases at V and 2 bases at J, with 3 bases between. From germline, CDR1 is SGHRS and CDR2 YFSETQ. This CDR3 contains 14 residues. The CDR3 spells CASSLVPYNSPLHF. The CDR3 DNA sequence: TGCGCCAGCAGCTTGGTTCCCTATAATTCACCCCTCCACTTT.